Listed below are T cell receptor beta chains from one sample, sequenced in a study of OX40 agonist ivuxolimab in advanced cancers. Data came from immunoSEQ multiplex PCR; TCRdb stores just in-frame clones and leaves some out. Of some 150,000 clones listed, about nine tenths are singletons. The input for sequencing was CD4+ or CD8+ T cells sorted from blood, taken in a trial of the OX40 agonist ivuxolimab. These receptors originate from an adult with an advanced solid tumor such as melanoma, head and neck, liver or kidney cancer. The CDR3 runs from the conserved cysteine through the conserved F or W. The D gene is left open where the match is weak. Clone size is shown for a subset of rows, as once, few, many or a class of expanded clone.

size,D,J,V,CDR3,DNA
NA,NA,TRBJ2-2,TRBV28,CASSLQENTGELFF,TGTGCCAGCAGTTTACAGGAGAACACCGGGGAGCTGTTTTTT
NA,TRBD2,TRBJ2-7,TRBV5-1,CASSPGTSGRVYYEQYF,TGCGCCAGCAGTCCCGGGACTAGCGGGAGAGTATACTACGAGCAGTACTTC
once,NA,TRBJ1-4,TRBV2,CASSDIVGSPNEKLFF,TGTGCCAGCAGTGATATTGTTGGGTCGCCTAATGAAAAACTGTTTTTT
NA,NA,TRBJ2-5,TRBV20-1,CSAWAQETQYF,TGCAGTGCTTGGGCACAAGAGACCCAGTACTTC
NA,TRBD1,TRBJ1-5,TRBV6-1,CASSGTGGRQPQHF,TGTGCCAGCAGTGGAACAGGGGGCCGACAGCCCCAGCATTTT
NA,NA,TRBJ1-4,TRBV7-8,CASSYRVHNKKLFF,TGTGCCAGCAGCTACCGGGTCCATAATAAAAAACTGTTTTTT
NA,TRBD2,TRBJ2-1,TRBV5-1,CASSLYRTSGNNNEQFF,TGCGCCAGCAGCTTGTATAGGACTAGCGGGAATAACAATGAGCAGTTCTTC
once,TRBD1,TRBJ2-7,TRBV7-6,CASSPTTGEREQYF,TGTGCCAGCAGCCCAACCACAGGGGAACGGGAGCAGTACTTC
NA,NA,TRBJ1-1,TRBV28,CASSLSGLGLDTEAFF,TGTGCCAGCAGTTTATCCGGTCTGGGTCTCGACACTGAAGCTTTCTTT
NA,NA,TRBJ1-1,TRBV5-4,CASSLMSVSGATEAFF,TGTGCCAGCAGCTTGATGTCTGTGTCGGGGGCCACTGAAGCTTTCTTT
NA,NA,TRBJ1-3,TRBV5-4,CASSSGNTIYF,TGTGCCAGCAGCTCAGGAAACACCATATATTTT
NA,NA,TRBJ1-2,TRBV18,CASSPLTGALNYGYTF,TGTGCCAGCTCACCTCTAACAGGAGCGCTCAACTATGGCTACACCTTC
NA,NA,TRBJ2-1,TRBV7-3,CASSLSPRGSRNEQFF,TGTGCCAGCAGCTTAAGCCCCAGGGGATCCAGGAATGAGCAGTTCTTC
NA,TRBD1,TRBJ2-7,TRBV27,CASSLGTGFYEQYF,TGTGCCAGCAGTTTGGGGACAGGGTTCTACGAGCAGTACTTC